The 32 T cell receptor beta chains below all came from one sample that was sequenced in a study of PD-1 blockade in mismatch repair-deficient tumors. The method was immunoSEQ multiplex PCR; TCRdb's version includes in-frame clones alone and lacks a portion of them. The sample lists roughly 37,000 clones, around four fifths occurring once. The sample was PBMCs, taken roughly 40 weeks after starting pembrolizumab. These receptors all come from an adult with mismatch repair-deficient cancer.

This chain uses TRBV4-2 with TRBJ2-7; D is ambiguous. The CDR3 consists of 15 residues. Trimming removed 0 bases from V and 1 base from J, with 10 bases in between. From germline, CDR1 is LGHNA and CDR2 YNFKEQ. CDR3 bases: TGTGCCAGCAGCCAAGATCCAGGCGCTTCCTACGAGCAGTACTTC. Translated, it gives CASSQDPGASYEQYF.

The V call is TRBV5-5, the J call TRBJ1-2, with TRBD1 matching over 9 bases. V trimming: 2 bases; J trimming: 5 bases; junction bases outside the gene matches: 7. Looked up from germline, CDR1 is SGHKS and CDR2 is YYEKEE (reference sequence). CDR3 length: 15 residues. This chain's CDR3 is CASSLTGGKGYGYTF. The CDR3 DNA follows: TGTGCCAGCAGCTTAACAGGGGGCAAAGGATATGGCTACACCTTC.

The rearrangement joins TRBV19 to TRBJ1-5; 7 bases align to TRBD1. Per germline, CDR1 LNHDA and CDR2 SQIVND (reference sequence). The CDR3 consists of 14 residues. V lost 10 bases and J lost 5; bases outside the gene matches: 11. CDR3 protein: CATAGGTDYQPQHF. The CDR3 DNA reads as TGTGCCACCGCAGGGGGGACAGATTATCAGCCCCAGCATTTT. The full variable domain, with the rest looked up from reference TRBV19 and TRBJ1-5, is DGGITQSPKYLFRKEGQNVTLSCEQNLNHDAMYWYRQDPGQGLRLIYYSQIVNDFQKGDIAEGYSVSREKKESFPLTVTSAQKNPTAFYLCATAGGTDYQPQHFGDGTRLSIL.

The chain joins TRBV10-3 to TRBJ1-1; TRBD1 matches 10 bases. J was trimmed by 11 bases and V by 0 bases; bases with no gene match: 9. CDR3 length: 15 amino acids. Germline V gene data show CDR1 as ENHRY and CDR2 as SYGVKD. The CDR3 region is CAISESTRQGAGAFF. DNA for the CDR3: TGTGCCATCAGTGAGTCTACGAGACAGGGGGCAGGGGCTTTCTTT.

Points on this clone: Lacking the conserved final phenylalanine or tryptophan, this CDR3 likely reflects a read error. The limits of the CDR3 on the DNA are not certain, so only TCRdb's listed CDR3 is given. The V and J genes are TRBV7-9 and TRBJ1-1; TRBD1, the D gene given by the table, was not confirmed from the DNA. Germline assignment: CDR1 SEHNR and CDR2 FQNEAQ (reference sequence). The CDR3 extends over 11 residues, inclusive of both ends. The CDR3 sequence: CASSYPPPGVI.

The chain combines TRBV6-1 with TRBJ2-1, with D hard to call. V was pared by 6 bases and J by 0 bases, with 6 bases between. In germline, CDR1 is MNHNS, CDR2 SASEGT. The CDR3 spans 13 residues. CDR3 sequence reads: CASRLSSYNEQFF. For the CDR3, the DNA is TGTGCCAGCAGGCTTAGCTCCTACAATGAGCAGTTCTTC.

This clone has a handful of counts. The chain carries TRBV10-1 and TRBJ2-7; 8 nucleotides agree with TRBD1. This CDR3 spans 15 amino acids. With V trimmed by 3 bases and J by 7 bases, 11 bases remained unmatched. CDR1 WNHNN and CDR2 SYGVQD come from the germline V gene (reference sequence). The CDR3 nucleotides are TGCGCCAGCAGTGATTCTGGCAGGGGGCTAGGGGAGCAGTACTTC. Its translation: CASSDSGRGLGEQYF.

The CDR3 loop is CASSRDPSGTLTDTQYF. Written as DNA, the CDR3 is TGCGCCAGCAGCCGGGATCCTAGCGGGACCCTCACAGATACGCAGTATTTT. This chain links TRBV5-1 with TRBJ2-3; 9 positions agree with TRBD2. V trimming: 4 bases; J trimming: 2 bases; junction bases outside the gene matches: 11. The V gene's germline CDR1 is SGHRS and CDR2 YFSETQ. The CDR3 is made up of 17 amino acids.

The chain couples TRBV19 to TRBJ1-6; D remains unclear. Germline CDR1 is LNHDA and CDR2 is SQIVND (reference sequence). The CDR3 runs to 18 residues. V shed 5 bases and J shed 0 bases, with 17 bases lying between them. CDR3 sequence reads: CASSPPWSLSSYNSPLHF. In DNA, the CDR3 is TGTGCCAGTAGTCCCCCCTGGAGCCTGAGCTCCTATAATTCACCCCTCCACTTT.

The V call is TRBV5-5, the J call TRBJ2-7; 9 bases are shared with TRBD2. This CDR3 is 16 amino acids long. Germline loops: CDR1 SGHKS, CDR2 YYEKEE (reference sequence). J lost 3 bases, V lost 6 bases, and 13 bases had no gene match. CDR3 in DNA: TGTGCCAGCAACTCGGGGGGTAGCGGGAGTTTCTACGAGCAGTACTTC. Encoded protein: CASNSGGSGSFYEQYF.

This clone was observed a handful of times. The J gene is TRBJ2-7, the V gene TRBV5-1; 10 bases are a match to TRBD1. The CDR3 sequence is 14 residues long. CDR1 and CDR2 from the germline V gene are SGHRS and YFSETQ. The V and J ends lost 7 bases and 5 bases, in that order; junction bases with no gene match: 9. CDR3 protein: CASARGQGTDEQYF. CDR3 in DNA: TGCGCCAGCGCTCGGGGACAGGGGACCGACGAGCAGTACTTC.

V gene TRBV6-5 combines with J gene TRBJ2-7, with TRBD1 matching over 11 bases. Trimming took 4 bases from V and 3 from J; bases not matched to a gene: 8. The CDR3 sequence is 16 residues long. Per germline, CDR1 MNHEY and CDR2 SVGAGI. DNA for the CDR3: TGTGCCAGCAGTTCCAGTCCCGGGACAGGGGGCTACGAGCAGTACTTC. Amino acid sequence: CASSSSPGTGGYEQYF.

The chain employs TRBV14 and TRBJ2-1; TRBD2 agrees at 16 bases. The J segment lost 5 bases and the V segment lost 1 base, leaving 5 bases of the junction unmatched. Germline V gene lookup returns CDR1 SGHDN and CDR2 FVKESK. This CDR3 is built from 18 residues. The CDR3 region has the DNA TGTGCCAGCAGCCAAGTTTTGGGACTAGCGGGAGGGGACAATGAGCAGTTCTTC. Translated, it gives CASSQVLGLAGGDNEQFF.

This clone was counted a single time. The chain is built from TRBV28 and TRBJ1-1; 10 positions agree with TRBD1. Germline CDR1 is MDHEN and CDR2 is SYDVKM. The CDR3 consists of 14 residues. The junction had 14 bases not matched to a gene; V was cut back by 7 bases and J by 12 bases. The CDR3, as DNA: TGTGCCAGCATTTCAATAGGGGACAGGGGAGGATCTTTCTTT. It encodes CASISIGDRGGSFF.

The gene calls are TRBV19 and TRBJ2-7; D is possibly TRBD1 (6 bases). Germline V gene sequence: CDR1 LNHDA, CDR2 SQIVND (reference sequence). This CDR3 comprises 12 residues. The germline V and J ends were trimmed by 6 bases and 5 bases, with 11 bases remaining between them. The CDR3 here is CASSVQGNEQYF. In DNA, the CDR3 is TGTGCCAGTAGCGTCCAGGGGAACGAGCAGTACTTC. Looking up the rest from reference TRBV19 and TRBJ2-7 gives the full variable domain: DGGITQSPKYLFRKEGQNVTLSCEQNLNHDAMYWYRQDPGQGLRLIYYSQIVNDFQKGDIAEGYSVSREKKESFPLTVTSAQKNPTAFYLCASSVQGNEQYFGPGTRLTVT.

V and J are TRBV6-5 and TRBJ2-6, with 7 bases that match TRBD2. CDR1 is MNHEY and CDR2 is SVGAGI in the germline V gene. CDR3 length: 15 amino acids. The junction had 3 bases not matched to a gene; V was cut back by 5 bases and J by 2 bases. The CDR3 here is CASSIREAGANVLTF. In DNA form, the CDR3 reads TGTGCCAGCAGTATTCGGGAGGCTGGGGCCAACGTCCTGACTTTC.

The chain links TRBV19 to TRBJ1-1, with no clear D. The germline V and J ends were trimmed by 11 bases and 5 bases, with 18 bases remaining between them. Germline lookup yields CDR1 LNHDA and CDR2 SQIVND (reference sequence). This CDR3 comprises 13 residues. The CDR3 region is CAAVGRLGTEAFF. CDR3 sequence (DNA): TGTGCCGCCGTGGGGAGGTTGGGGACTGAAGCTTTCTTT. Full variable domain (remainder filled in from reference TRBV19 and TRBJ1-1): DGGITQSPKYLFRKEGQNVTLSCEQNLNHDAMYWYRQDPGQGLRLIYYSQIVNDFQKGDIAEGYSVSREKKESFPLTVTSAQKNPTAFYLCAAVGRLGTEAFFGQGTRLTVV.

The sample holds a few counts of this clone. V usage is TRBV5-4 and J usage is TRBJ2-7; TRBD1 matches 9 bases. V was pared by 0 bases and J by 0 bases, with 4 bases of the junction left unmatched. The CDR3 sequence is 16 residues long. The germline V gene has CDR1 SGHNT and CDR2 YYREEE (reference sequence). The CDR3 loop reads CASSLDGTGSSYEQYF. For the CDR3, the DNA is TGTGCCAGCAGCTTGGATGGGACAGGGAGCTCCTACGAGCAGTACTTC.

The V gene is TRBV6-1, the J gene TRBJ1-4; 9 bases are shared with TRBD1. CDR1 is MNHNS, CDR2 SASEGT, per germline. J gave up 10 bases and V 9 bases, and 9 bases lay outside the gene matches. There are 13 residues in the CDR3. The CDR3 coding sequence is TGTGCCAGTTACCGGGACAGGGCCGGAAAACTGTTTTTT. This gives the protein CASYRDRAGKLFF.

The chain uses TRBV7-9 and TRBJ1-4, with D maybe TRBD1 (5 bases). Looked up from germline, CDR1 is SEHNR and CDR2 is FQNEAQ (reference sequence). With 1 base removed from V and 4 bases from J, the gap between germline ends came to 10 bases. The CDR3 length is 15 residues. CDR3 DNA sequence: TGTGCCAGCAGCTTAGGGGCAGGGAATAATGAAAAACTGTTTTTT. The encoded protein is CASSLGAGNNEKLFF.

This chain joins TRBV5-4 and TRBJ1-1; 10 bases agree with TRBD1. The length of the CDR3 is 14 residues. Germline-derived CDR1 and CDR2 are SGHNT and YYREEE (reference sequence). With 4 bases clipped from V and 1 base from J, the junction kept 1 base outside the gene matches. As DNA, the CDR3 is TGTGCCAGCAGCAGGGACAGGGGGAACACTGAAGCTTTCTTT. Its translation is CASSRDRGNTEAFF.

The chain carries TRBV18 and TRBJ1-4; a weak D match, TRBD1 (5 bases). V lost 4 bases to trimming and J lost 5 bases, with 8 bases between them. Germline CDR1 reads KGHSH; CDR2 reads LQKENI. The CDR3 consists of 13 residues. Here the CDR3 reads CASSQGMNEKLFF. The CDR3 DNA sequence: TGTGCCAGCTCACAGGGGATGAATGAAAAACTGTTTTTT.

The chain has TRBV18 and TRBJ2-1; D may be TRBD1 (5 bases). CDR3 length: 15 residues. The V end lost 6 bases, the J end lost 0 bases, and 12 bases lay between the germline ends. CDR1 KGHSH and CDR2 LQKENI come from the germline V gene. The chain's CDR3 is CASSAGSSSYNEQFF. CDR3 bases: TGTGCCAGCTCGGCAGGGTCAAGCTCCTACAATGAGCAGTTCTTC.

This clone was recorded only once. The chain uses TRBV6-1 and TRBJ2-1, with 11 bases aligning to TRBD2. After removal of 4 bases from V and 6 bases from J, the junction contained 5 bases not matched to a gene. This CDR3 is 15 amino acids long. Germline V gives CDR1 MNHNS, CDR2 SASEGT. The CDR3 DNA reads TGTGCCAGCAGTGGTGGGACTAGCGGCCTCAATGAGCAGTTCTTC. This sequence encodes CASSGGTSGLNEQFF.

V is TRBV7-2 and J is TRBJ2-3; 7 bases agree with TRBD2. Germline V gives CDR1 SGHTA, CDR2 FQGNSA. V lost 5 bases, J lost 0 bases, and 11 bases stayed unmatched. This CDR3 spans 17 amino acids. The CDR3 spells CASSPGLLPYSTDTQYF. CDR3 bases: TGTGCCAGCAGCCCGGGACTACTCCCTTATAGCACAGATACGCAGTATTTT.

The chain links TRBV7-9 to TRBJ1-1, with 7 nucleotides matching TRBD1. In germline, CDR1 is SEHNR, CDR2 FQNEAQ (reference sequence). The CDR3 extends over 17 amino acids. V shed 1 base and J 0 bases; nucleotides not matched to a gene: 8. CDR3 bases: TGTGCCAGCAGCTTAGTCACGACAGGGCTCATGAACACTGAAGCTTTCTTT. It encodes CASSLVTTGLMNTEAFF.

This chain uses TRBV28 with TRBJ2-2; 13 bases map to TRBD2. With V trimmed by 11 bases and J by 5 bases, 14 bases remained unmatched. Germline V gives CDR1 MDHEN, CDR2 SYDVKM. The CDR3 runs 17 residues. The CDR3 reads CAAFTSGRAGGTGELFF. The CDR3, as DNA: TGTGCCGCATTCACTAGCGGGAGGGCCGGGGGGACCGGGGAGCTGTTTTTT.

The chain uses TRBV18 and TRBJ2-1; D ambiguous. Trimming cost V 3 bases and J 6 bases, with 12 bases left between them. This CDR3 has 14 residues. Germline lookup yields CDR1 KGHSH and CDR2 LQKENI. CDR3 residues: CASSPIGVFNEQFF. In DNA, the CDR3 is TGTGCCAGCTCACCTATCGGAGTTTTCAATGAGCAGTTCTTC.

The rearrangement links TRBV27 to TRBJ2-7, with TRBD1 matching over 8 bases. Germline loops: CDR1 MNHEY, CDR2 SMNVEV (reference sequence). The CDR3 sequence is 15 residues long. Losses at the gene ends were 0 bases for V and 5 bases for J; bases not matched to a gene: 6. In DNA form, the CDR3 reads TGTGCCAGCAGTTTATCGCGGACAGGGTACCACGAGCAGTACTTC. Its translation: CASSLSRTGYHEQYF.

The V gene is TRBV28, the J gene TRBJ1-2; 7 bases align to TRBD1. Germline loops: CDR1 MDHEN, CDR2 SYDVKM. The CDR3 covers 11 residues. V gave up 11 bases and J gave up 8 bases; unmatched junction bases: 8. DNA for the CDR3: TGTGCCTCTCACAGGGGCGAAGGCTACACCTTC. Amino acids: CASHRGEGYTF.

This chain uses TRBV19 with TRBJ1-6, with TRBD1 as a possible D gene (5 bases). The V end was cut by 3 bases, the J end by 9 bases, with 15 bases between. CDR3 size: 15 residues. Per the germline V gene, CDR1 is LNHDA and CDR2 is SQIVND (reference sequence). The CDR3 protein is CASSIKGRDASPLHF. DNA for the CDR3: TGTGCCAGTAGTATCAAAGGCAGGGATGCTTCACCCCTCCACTTT.

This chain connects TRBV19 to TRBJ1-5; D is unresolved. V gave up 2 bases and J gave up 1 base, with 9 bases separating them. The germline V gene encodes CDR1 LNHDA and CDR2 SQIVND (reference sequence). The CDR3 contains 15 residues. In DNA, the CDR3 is TGTGCCAGTAGTATAATCCGAGGGAGCAATCAGCCCCAGCATTTT. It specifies CASSIIRGSNQPQHF.